Below are 13 T cell receptor beta chains sequenced from a single sample in a study of T cells after yellow fever vaccination. TCRdb re-derived calls from the 5' RACE reads in MiXCR, one entry per CDR3 protein. The table has some 420,000 distinct CDR3 sequences, roughly a sixth seen once; the top ten hold over 15%. The starting material was PBMCs, obtained before the yellow fever booster vaccination. Source of these receptors: a man between 18 and 35 years old who received the YFV17D yellow fever vaccine.

Ten or more counts support this clonotype. DNA of the CDR3: TGTGCCAGCAGTCGAGGGGGCGGGACCGGGGAGCTGTTTTTT. The encoded protein is CASSRGGGTGELFF. The V gene is TRBV5-4, the J gene TRBJ2-2; 7 bases fit TRBD1. The CDR3 has 14 amino acids. CDR1 and CDR2 from the germline V gene are SGHNT and YYREEE (reference sequence). J was trimmed by 5 bases and V by 5 bases; bases with no gene match: 6.

This clonotype has more than one count but fewer than ten. The chain is built from TRBV20-1 and TRBJ1-2; D remains unclear. Germline CDR1 is DFQATT and CDR2 is SNEGSKA (reference sequence). The V end lost 6 bases, the J end lost 2 bases, and 13 bases lay between the germline ends. This CDR3 is built from 13 residues. This CDR3 reads CSATEDGNYGYTF. As DNA, the CDR3 is TGCAGTGCAACCGAGGACGGCAACTATGGCTACACCTTC.

This chain links TRBV14 with TRBJ1-6; D not resolved. Germline CDR1 is SGHDN and CDR2 is FVKESK. The CDR3 is 13 residues long. Trimming took 4 bases from V and 7 from J, leaving 8 bases between them. The CDR3 here is CASSPHQNSPLHF. CDR3 nucleotide sequence: TGTGCCAGCAGCCCGCACCAAAATTCACCCCTCCACTTT.

The chain uses TRBV14 and TRBJ2-5; D is unclear. V was clipped by 0 bases and J by 2 bases, with 16 bases between them. The germline V gene has CDR1 SGHDN and CDR2 FVKESK. The CDR3 runs to 17 residues. The DNA of the CDR3 is TGTGCCAGCAGCCAAGATGACTGGAACAGTATACAAGAGACCCAGTACTTC. This encodes CASSQDDWNSIQETQYF. Full variable domain (rest looked up from reference TRBV14 and TRBJ2-5): EAGVTQFPSHSVIEKGQTVTLRCDPISGHDNLYWYRRVMGKEIKFLLHFVKESKQDESGMPNNRFLAERTGGTYSTLKVQPAELEDSGVYFCASSQDDWNSIQETQYFGPGTRLLVL.

In this sample, this clonotype turned up a few times. This chain joins TRBV20-1 and TRBJ2-3; no clear D gene. Germline V gene sequence: CDR1 DFQATT, CDR2 SNEGSKA (reference sequence). V was cut by 4 bases and J by 6 bases, with 14 bases left in between. This CDR3 has 13 amino acids. CDR3: CSAIAALRDTQYF. DNA for the CDR3: TGCAGTGCTATCGCTGCCCTGCGGGATACGCAGTATTTT.

The chain carries TRBV28 and TRBJ1-1, with no clear D. Germline V CDR1 and CDR2: MDHEN, SYDVKM. Trimming left V 5 bases short and J 1 base short, with 14 bases between. CDR3 length: 15 residues. Here the CDR3 reads CASSRREEENTEAFF. For the CDR3, the DNA is TGTGCCAGCAGTAGGCGGGAGGAGGAGAACACTGAAGCTTTCTTT.

This clonotype was seen only a few times. The V gene is TRBV18, the J gene TRBJ1-6; TRBD1 aligns across 9 bases. V lost 2 bases and J lost 9; bases outside the gene matches: 14. The germline V gene has CDR1 KGHSH and CDR2 LQKENI. CDR3 length equals 18 residues. The CDR3 sequence is CASSPAPTGGQGASPLHF. The CDR3 nucleotides are TGTGCCAGCTCACCAGCGCCTACTGGGGGACAGGGTGCTTCACCCCTCCACTTT.

In its sample, this clonotype was seen a few times. The gene calls are TRBV4-3 and TRBJ1-4; no clear D gene. Looked up from germline, CDR1 is LGHNA and CDR2 is YSLEER. This CDR3 spans 15 amino acids. Trimming left V 4 bases short and J 0 bases short, with 9 bases between. The CDR3 DNA reads TGCGCCAGCAGCCCATTGGCAGCAACTAATGAAAAACTGTTTTTT. This sequence encodes CASSPLAATNEKLFF.

CDR3 bases: TGTGCCAGCAGCCAGAGCGGGGGGGCCAGCGCAGATACGCAGTATTTT. It specifies CASSQSGGASADTQYF. V gene TRBV7-2 combines with J gene TRBJ2-3, with 10 bases matching TRBD2. Germline CDR1 and CDR2: SGHTA and FQGNSA. CDR3 length equals 16 residues. J lost 4 bases, V lost 5 bases, and 9 bases had no gene match.

This clonotype came up a few times. This chain joins TRBV20-1 and TRBJ2-2; D may be TRBD2 (6 bases). Deletions cut 3 bases from V and 7 bases from J, with 18 bases between. CDR3 size: 15 residues. Germline V CDR1 and CDR2: DFQATT, SNEGSKA (reference sequence). The CDR3 coding sequence is TGCAGTGCTAGTGTCGCAGGGAGGCGTAGCGGGGAGCTGTTTTTT. Protein sequence: CSASVAGRRSGELFF.

The chain combines TRBV11-2 with TRBJ2-3; no definite D call. V gave up 5 bases and J gave up 4 bases, with 7 bases separating them. Germline V gives CDR1 SGHAT, CDR2 FQNNGV. CDR3 length: 12 amino acids. The CDR3 DNA reads TGTGCCAGCAGCCACCTTCCAGATACGCAGTATTTT. It specifies CASSHLPDTQYF.

This clonotype was observed a few times. The chain is built from TRBV5-4 and TRBJ2-2; a possible D gene is TRBD2 (5 bases). The CDR3 totals 15 residues. The germline V gene has CDR1 SGHNT and CDR2 YYREEE (reference sequence). V lost 3 bases to trimming and J lost 1 base, with 10 bases between them. CDR3: CASSSWTVNTGELFF. CDR3 coding DNA: TGTGCCAGCAGCTCCTGGACTGTGAACACCGGGGAGCTGTTTTTT.

This clonotype has a count of ten or more. This rearrangement joins TRBV7-2 to TRBJ2-7, with TRBD1 matching 7 bases. Germline CDR1 is SGHTA and CDR2 is FQGNSA. V lost 6 bases, J lost 3 bases, and 8 bases stayed unmatched. The CDR3 is made up of 14 amino acids. CDR3 region: CASREGTVGYEQYF. As DNA, the CDR3 is TGTGCCAGCAGAGAAGGGACAGTCGGCTACGAGCAGTACTTC.